The sequence of this T cell receptor (beta chain) was determined in a study of CD8 T cells in ankylosing spondylitis. The study's findings and limits: From matched ankylosing spondylitis synovial fluid, disease-linked clones were reportedly recovered at significantly enriched levels. A TCR beta motif of several highly homologous variants seemed to mark ankylosing spondylitis blood.

Germline V CDR1 and CDR2: SGHTA, FQGNSA. There are 13 residues in the CDR3. Trimming removed 1 base at V and 7 bases at J, with 8 bases between. Many counts were recorded for this clonotype. The antigen is undetermined. Generation of TCR beta libraries employed quantitative 5'-RACE incorporating molecular barcodes. TCRdb fed the 5' RACE reads into MiXCR, producing one record per CDR3 protein. The table records 200,000 to 250,000 distinct CDR3 sequences, 20% to 30% of them present only once. Input material: blood, either unsorted or a sorted T cell fraction (not recorded which). This sequence originates from a male donor with ankylosing spondylitis or in good health (not recorded which). The chain joins TRBV7-2 to TRBJ1-5; D gene ambiguous. Here the CDR3 reads CASSLVSPQPQHF. Here the CDR3 DNA reads TGTGCCAGCAGCTTAGTATCCCCCCAGCCCCAGCATTTT.